One sample yielded the 17 T cell receptor beta chains listed below, sequenced in a study of blood T cell repertoires in COVID-19. The data were produced by immunoSEQ multiplex PCR, yet TCRdb's version contains in-frame clones alone and is incomplete. The table lists about 220,000 clones, roughly 80% of them singletons, with about 4.6% in the top ten. The sequenced material came from PBMCs or T cells enriched from blood (not recorded which). These TCRs come from a woman between 50 and 59 years old who had been exposed to COVID-19.

The chain uses TRBV19 and TRBJ2-3; a weak D match, TRBD2 (5 bases). Germline CDR1 LNHDA, CDR2 SQIVND (reference sequence). This CDR3 has 15 residues. V lost 5 bases and J lost 7, with 19 bases in between. The CDR3 region has the DNA TGTGCCAGTAGTCTCACGGACTTAGAGAGTCATACGCAGTATTTT. Its translation: CASSLTDLESHTQYF.

This clone was observed a few times. This chain joins TRBV9 and TRBJ2-3, with 8 nucleotides matching TRBD1. Unmatched junction bases numbered 5, after V lost 4 bases and J lost 4 bases. CDR3 size: 14 residues. Germline V lookup: CDR1 SGDLS, CDR2 YYNGEE. CDR3 DNA sequence: TGTGCCAGCAGCTCTCGACAGGGGTCAGATACGCAGTATTTT. It encodes CASSSRQGSDTQYF.

The CDR3: CSVDGTTISTDTQYF. The CDR3 DNA reads as TGCAGCGTTGACGGGACAACCATTAGCACAGATACGCAGTATTTT. This chain uses TRBV29-1 with TRBJ2-3, with a weak D call TRBD1 (6 bases). The length of the CDR3 is 15 residues. Looked up from germline, CDR1 is SQVTM and CDR2 is ANQGSEA. V lost 3 bases, J lost 0 bases, and 13 bases lay in between.

The chain links TRBV6-5 to TRBJ2-4; 7 bases align to TRBD1. The germline CDR1 and CDR2 sequences are MNHEY and SVGAGI. CDR3 length: 15 residues. V gave up 7 bases and J gave up 5 bases; unmatched junction bases: 11. CDR3: CASTYRGRAQNIQYF. The CDR3 DNA is TGTGCCAGCACCTACAGGGGACGGGCCCAAAACATTCAGTACTTC.

In DNA, the CDR3 is TGTGCCAGCAGTCTCACGCGAGTAAATGGCTACACCTTC. Amino acid sequence: CASSLTRVNGYTF. The rearrangement uses TRBV28 and TRBJ1-2; D gene ambiguous. The CDR3 spans 13 residues. Germline V CDR1 and CDR2: MDHEN, SYDVKM. Trimming cost V 5 bases and J 6 bases, with 13 bases left between them.

The V and J genes are TRBV5-6 and TRBJ2-5; 14 bases agree with TRBD2. The germline V gene has CDR1 SGHDT and CDR2 YYEEEE. This CDR3 region has 17 residues. With V trimmed by 4 bases and J by 2 bases, 7 bases remained unmatched. The CDR3 region has the DNA TGTGCCAGCAGCCGGACTAGCGGGGGGCCCGGACAAGAGACCCAGTACTTC. Its translation: CASSRTSGGPGQETQYF.

This chain uses TRBV7-6 with TRBJ2-5; 9 bases agree with TRBD2. Trimming removed 6 bases from V and 1 base from J; junction bases left unmatched: 9. The CDR3 contains 16 residues. Germline CDR1 reads SGHVS; CDR2 reads FNYEAQ. The CDR3 DNA reads as TGTGCCAGCAGTCCGTCCCTAGCGGGGATCCAAGAGACCCAGTACTTC. It specifies CASSPSLAGIQETQYF.

This clone was seen just once. The chain recombines TRBV12-3 or TRBV12-4 with TRBJ1-5; unclear D gene. Trimming left V 3 bases short and J 3 bases short, with 6 bases between. The CDR3 has 13 residues. CDR3 in DNA: TGTGCCAGCAGTTTGACACCCAATCAGCCCCAGCATTTT. This gives the protein CASSLTPNQPQHF.

This clone appeared once. The CDR3 region is CASRREVAGELFF. The CDR3 region has the DNA TGTGCCAGCAGGCGGGAGGTCGCCGGGGAGCTGTTTTTT. The V call is TRBV5-5, the J call TRBJ2-2; the match to TRBD2 covers 8 bases. The CDR3 runs 13 residues. The V segment lost 5 bases and the J segment 6 bases; nucleotides outside the gene matches: 3. The germline V gene encodes CDR1 SGHKS and CDR2 YYEKEE (reference sequence).

Comments on this clone: Different DNA sequences within this sample yield the same CDR3. This sequence joins TRBV12-3 or TRBV12-4 and TRBJ1-1, with a possible D match to TRBD1 (5 bases). There are 13 residues in the CDR3. Trimming stripped 3 bases from V and 1 base from J, with 6 bases between. The CDR3 spells CASSFQGNTEAFF. In nucleotides, the CDR3 is TGTGCCAGCAGTTTCCAGGGGAACACTGAAGCTTTCTTT.

The rearrangement uses TRBV10-3 and TRBJ2-2, with 7 bases aligning to TRBD1. The CDR3 spans 17 residues. The germline V gene encodes CDR1 ENHRY and CDR2 SYGVKD. The V and J ends lost 6 bases and 2 bases, in that order; junction bases with no gene match: 12. The CDR3 region is CAISWRKGALNTGELFF. In DNA, the CDR3 is TGTGCCATCAGCTGGAGGAAGGGGGCCCTTAACACCGGGGAGCTGTTTTTT.

J is TRBJ2-1 and V is TRBV28; 8 bases are shared with TRBD2. Germline V gene lookup returns CDR1 MDHEN and CDR2 SYDVKM. V gave up 7 bases and J gave up 4 bases; unmatched junction bases: 12. The CDR3 extends over 16 amino acids. The CDR3 sequence: CASTPSGGAGYNEQFF. CDR3 bases: TGTGCCAGCACTCCCTCGGGGGGGGCAGGGTACAATGAGCAGTTCTTC.

This sequence joins TRBV5-1 and TRBJ1-3; 8 bases align to TRBD1. The CDR3 is 15 amino acids. Trimming removed 3 bases from V and 7 bases from J; junction bases left unmatched: 9. Germline assignment: CDR1 SGHRS and CDR2 YFSETQ. CDR3 amino acids: CASSSGQGRGNTIYF. The CDR3 DNA follows: TGCGCCAGCAGCTCCGGACAGGGTAGGGGGAACACCATATATTTT.

The rearrangement links TRBV9 to TRBJ1-1, with D possibly being TRBD1 (5 bases). From germline, CDR1 is SGDLS and CDR2 YYNGEE. The CDR3 loop spans 15 amino acids. V was cut by 0 bases and J by 1 base, with 10 bases left in between. This chain's CDR3 is CASSVVDSENTEAFF. In DNA form, the CDR3 reads TGTGCCAGCAGCGTAGTTGACAGCGAGAACACTGAAGCTTTCTTT.

Points on this clone: Other nucleotide sequences from this sample produce the same CDR3. The chain couples TRBV18 to TRBJ1-1, with D tentatively TRBD1 (5 bases). In germline, CDR1 is KGHSH, CDR2 LQKENI. Trimming took 3 bases from V and 1 from J, leaving 6 bases between them. The CDR3 loop spans 13 amino acids. The CDR3 spells CASSPQGNTEAFF. The CDR3 DNA reads TGTGCCAGCTCACCCCAGGGGAACACTGAAGCTTTCTTT. Supplemented by reference TRBV18 and TRBJ1-1, the full variable domain reads NAGVMQNPRHLVRRRGQEARLRCSPMKGHSHVYWYRQLPEEGLKFMVYLQKENIIDESGMPKERFSAEFPKEGPSILRIQQVVRGDSAAYFCASSPQGNTEAFFGQGTRLTVV.

Concerning this clone itself: The junction departs from the called germline gene at one end, perhaps through a read error. DNA for the CDR3: TGTGCCAGCAGCCAAGGGGGCTTCTCGACTTTT. It yields the protein CASSQGGFSTF. The chain links TRBV3-1 (or the pseudogene TRBV3-2) to TRBJ1-1, with TRBD1 as a possible D gene (5 bases). This CDR3 comprises 11 residues. Germline V gene sequence: CDR1 LGHDT, CDR2 YNNKEL (reference sequence).

The V and J genes are TRBV13 and TRBJ1-2; D may be TRBD1 (5 bases). Germline CDR1 is PRHDT and CDR2 is FYEKMQ (reference sequence). The CDR3 extends over 15 amino acids. The V and J ends lost 2 bases and 1 base respectively, with 11 bases between them. The CDR3 bases are TGTGCCAGCAGCTTATCCTGGGGACTTAACTATGGCTACACCTTC. Protein: CASSLSWGLNYGYTF. The whole variable domain, filled in from reference TRBV13 and TRBJ1-2, reads AAGVIQSPRHLIKEKRETATLKCYPIPRHDTVYWYQQGPGQDPQFLISFYEKMQSDKGSIPDRFSAQQFSDYHSELNMSSLELGDSALYFCASSLSWGLNYGYTFGSGTRLTVV.